This T cell receptor (beta chain) was captured by sequencing in a study of monozygotic twins with cystic fibrosis. Study observations and caveats: In this small cohort, shared CDR3 numbers showed no association with age, concordance or disease severity.

Repertoires were generated with immunoSEQ multiplex PCR, while TCRdb's copy carries only in-frame clones and drops some. This table holds 11,000 or so clones, around 97% found once. Trimming at V came to 7 bases and at J to 3 bases, leaving 6 bases not matched to a gene. This CDR3 contains 13 residues. Germline CDR1 MNHEY, CDR2 SVGAGI. In regard to this clone: Its matching antigen is unknown.

The chain has TRBV6-5 and TRBJ2-7; the match to TRBD1 covers 7 bases. Sequenced input: blood. The sequence derives from a boy younger than 18 with cystic fibrosis. The CDR3 region is CASNEQGSYEQYF. The CDR3 DNA sequence: TGTGCCAGCAACGAACAGGGGAGCTACGAGCAGTACTTC.